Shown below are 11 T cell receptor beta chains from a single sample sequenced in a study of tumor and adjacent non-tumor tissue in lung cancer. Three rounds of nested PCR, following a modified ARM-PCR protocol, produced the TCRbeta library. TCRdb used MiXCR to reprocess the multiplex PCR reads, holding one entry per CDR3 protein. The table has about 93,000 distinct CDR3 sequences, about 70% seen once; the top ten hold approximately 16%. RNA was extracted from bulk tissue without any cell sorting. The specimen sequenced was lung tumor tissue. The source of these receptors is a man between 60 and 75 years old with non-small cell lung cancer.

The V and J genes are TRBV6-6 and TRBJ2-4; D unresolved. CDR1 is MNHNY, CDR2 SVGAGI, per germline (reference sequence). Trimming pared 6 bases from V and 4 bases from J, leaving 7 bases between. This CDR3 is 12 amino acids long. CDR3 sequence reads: CASRGAKNIQYF. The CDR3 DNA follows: TGTGCCAGCAGGGGCGCGAAAAACATTCAGTACTTC.

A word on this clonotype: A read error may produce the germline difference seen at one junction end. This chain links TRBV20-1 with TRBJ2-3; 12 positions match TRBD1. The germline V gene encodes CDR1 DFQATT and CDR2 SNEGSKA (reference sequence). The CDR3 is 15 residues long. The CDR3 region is CSAPYGTGGINTQYF. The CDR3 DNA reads TGTAGTGCGCCATATGGGACAGGGGGCATAAATACGCAGTATTTT.

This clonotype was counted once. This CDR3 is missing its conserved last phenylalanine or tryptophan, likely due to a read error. The CDR3 DNA reads TGTGCCACCAGTGATCCGAACAGACTAGCGTTCTCCTACAATGAGCAGTTCTAC. It specifies CATSDPNRLAFSYNEQFY. The rearrangement uses TRBV24-1 and TRBJ2-1, with 8 nucleotides matching TRBD2. With V trimmed by 3 bases and J by 0 bases, 9 bases remained unmatched. This CDR3 contains 18 residues. Germline values: CDR1 KGHDR, CDR2 SFDVKD.

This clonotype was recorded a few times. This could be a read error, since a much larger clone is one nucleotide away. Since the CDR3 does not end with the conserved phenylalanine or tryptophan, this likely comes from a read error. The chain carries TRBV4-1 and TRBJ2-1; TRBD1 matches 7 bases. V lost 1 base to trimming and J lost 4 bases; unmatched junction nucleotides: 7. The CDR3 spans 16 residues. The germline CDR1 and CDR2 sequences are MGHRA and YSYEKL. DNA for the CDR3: TGCGCCAGCAGCCAAGCTGCCGGGACAGAGTACAATGAGCAGTTCCTC. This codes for CASSQAAGTEYNEQFL.

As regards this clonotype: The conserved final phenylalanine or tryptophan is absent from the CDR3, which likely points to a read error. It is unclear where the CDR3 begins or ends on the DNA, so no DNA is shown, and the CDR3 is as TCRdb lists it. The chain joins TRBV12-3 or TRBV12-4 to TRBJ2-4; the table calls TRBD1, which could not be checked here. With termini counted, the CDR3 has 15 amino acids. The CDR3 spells CAISPLGTGEGILYL.

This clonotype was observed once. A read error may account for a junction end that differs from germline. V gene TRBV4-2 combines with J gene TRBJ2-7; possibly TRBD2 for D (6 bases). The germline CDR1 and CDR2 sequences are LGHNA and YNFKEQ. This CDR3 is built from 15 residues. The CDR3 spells CTSSQSSGGTYEQYF. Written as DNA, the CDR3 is TGTACCAGCAGCCAAAGTAGTGGGGGGACCTACGAGCAGTACTTC.

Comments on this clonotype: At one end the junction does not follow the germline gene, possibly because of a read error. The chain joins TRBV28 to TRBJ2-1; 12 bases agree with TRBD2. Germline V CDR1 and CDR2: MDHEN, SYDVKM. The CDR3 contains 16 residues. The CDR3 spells CASGPTSGRLINEHFF. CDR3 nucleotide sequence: TGTGCCAGTGGGCCAACTAGCGGGAGGTTAATTAATGAGCACTTCTTC.

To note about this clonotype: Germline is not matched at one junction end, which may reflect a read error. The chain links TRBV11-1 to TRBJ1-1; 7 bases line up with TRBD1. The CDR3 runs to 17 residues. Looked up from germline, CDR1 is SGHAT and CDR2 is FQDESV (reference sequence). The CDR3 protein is CSSSLLRDSTVNNEAFF. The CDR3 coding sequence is TGTTCCAGCAGCTTACTCAGGGACAGCACAGTTAACAATGAAGCTTTCTTT.

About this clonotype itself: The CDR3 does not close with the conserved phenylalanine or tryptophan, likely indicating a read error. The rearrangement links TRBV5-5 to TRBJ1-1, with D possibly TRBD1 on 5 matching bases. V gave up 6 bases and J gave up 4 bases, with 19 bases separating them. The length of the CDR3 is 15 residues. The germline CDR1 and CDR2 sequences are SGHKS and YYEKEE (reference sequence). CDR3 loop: CASISRDKGPTEAFL. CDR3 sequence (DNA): TGTGCCAGCATCTCACGAGACAAGGGGCCCACTGAAGCTTTCCTT.

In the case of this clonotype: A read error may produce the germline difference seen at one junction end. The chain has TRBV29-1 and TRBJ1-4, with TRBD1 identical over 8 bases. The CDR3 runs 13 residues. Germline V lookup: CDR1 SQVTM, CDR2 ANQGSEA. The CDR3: CSVEEAGGFYKIF. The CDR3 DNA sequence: TGCAGCGTTGAAGAAGCAGGGGGCTTCTACAAGATTTTT.

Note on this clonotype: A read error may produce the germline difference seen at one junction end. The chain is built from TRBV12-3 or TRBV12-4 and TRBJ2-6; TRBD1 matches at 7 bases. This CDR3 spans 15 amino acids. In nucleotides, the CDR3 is TGTGCCACTTCGGAACAGGGGTCTGGGCCCAAGGTCCTGACTTTC. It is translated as CATSEQGSGPKVLTF.